This TCR beta chain was obtained from a study of blood T cells in healthy people across ages. Findings and caveats of the study: What prevented conclusive comparison of naive and antigen-experienced cells was that PBMCs were unsorted. Diversity of TCR beta per million T cells declined in a roughly linear way with age.

The second PCR ran roughly 7 to 11 cycles with a sample-barcoded 5' primer and J-beta primers. In TCRdb, the 5' RACE reads were re-called with MiXCR into one record per CDR3 protein. This table has more than 550,000 distinct CDR3 sequences, 22% appearing once. On this clonotype: Its target is not known.

Germline CDR1 and CDR2: SGHTA and FQGNSA. Trimming shortened V by 3 bases and J by 15 bases, and 18 bases separated the two germline ends. CDR3 length equals 13 residues. The chain couples TRBV7-2 to TRBJ2-4; D gene uncertain. The TCR was taken from a man aged 70 or older in good health. The specimen sequenced was blood. Here the CDR3 DNA reads TGTGCCAGCAGCTTTCGGTCGGAGCCTAATAGGTACTTC. This sequence encodes CASSFRSEPNRYF.